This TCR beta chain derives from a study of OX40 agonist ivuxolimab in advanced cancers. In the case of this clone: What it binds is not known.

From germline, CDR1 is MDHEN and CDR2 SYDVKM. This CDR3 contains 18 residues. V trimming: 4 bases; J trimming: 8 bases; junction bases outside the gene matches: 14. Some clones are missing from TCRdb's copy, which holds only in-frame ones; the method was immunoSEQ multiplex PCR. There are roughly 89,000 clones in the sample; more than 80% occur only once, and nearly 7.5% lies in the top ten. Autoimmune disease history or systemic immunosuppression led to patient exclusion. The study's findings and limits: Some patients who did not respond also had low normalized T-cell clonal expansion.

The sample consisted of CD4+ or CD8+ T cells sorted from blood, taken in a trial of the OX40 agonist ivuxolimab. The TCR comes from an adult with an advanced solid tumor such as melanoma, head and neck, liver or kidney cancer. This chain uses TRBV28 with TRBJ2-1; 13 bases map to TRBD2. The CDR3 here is CASSSPIIGLAGVYEQFF. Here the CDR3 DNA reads TGTGCCAGCAGTTCCCCCATAATAGGACTAGCGGGAGTCTATGAGCAGTTCTTC.